The subject of this entry is one T cell receptor beta chain. The data derive from a study of blood T cell repertoires in COVID-19. Study overall: Samples of COVID-19 (acute and convalescent) were obtained from the United States, Italy and Spain. Sample material is recorded as cDNA or gDNA derived from T cells, B-cell-depleted T cells, or PBMCs.

Original data processing: By means of reference gene primer amplification, nucleated cell counts were estimated. Assay used: immunoSEQ multiplex PCR; TCRdb lists only in-frame clones, some missing. That table furnishes V, J and clone size, whereas the DNA furnished D and trimming. The sample shows some 120,000 clones, more than 70% of them seen only once. This TCR came from a woman aged 60-75 years with acute or convalescent COVID-19. Source material: peripheral blood.

As DNA, the CDR3 is TGTGCCAGCAGCCAAGATGGACAGGGGGTATTCACCCTCCACTTT. It yields the protein CASSQDGQGVFTLHF. The genes are TRBV4-2 and TRBJ1-6, with 10 bases aligning to TRBD1. The V segment lost 0 bases and the J segment 14 bases; nucleotides outside the gene matches: 7. CDR3 length: 15 amino acids. CDR1 and CDR2 (germline): LGHNA, YNFKEQ.